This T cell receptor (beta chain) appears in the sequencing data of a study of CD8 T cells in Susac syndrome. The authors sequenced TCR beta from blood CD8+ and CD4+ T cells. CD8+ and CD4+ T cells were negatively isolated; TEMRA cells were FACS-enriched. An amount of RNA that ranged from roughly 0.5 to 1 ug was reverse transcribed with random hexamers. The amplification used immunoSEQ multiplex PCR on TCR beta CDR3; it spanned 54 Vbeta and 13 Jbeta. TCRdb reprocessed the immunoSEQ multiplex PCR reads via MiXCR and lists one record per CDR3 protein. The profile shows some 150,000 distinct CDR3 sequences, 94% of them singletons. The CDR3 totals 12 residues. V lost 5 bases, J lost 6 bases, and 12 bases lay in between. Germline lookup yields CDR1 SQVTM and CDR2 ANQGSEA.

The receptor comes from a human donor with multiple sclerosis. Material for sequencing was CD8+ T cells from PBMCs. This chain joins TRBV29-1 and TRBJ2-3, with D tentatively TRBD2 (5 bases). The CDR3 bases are TGCAGCGTTTTTTCCGGGGTGGATACGCAGTATTTT. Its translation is CSVFSGVDTQYF.